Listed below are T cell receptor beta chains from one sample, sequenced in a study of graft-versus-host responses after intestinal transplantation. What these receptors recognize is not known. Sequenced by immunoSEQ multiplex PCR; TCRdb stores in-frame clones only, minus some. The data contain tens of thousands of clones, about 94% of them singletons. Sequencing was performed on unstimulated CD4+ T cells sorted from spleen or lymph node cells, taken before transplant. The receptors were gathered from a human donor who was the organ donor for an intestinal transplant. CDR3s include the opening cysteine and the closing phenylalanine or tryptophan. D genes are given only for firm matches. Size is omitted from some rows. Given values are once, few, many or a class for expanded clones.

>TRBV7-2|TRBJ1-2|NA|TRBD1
TGTGCCAGCAGCTTAGGACAGGGAGCAGGAGGCTACACCTTC
CASSLGQGAGGYTF
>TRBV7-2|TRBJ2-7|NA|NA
TGTGCCAGCAGCCGGATGGACAGCCCTATGAGCTCCTACGAGCAGTACTTC
CASSRMDSPMSSYEQYF
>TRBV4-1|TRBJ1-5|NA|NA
TGCGCCAGCAGCCCAGCCACCGCTAGCAATCAGCCCCAGCATTTT
CASSPATASNQPQHF
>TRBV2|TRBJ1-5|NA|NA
TGTGCCAGCAGTGGCCCCACGGACAGAAGTTCCCTAATACCAAATCAGCCCCAGCATTTT
CASSGPTDRSSLIPNQPQHF
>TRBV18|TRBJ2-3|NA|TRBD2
TGTGCCAGCTCACCGACCGGGACTAGCGTAACAGATACGCAGTATTTT
CASSPTGTSVTDTQYF
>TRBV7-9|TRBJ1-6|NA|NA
TGTGCCAGCAGTTTCGCCGCGGATTCACCCCTCCACTTT
CASSFAADSPLHF
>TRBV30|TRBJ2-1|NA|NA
TGTGCCTGGAGCACCAACAATGAGCAGTTCTTC
CAWSTNNEQFF
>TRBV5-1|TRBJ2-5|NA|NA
TGCGCCAGCAGCTTGGACCCGTTTGGGACCCAGTACTTC
CASSLDPFGTQYF
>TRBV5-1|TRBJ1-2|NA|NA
TGCGCCAGCAGCTTGGGTGACGGGGTCTATGGCTACACCTTC
CASSLGDGVYGYTF
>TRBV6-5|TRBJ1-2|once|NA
TGTGCCAGCAGTTACTCGTCACAGGGTACAAATGGCTACACCTTC
CASSYSSQGTNGYTF
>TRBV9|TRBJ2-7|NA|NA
TGTGCCAGCAGCGCGGGACTCCCCCCCTACGAGCAGTACTTC
CASSAGLPPYEQYF
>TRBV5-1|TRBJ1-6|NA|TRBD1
TGCGCCAGCAGCGAACAAACAGGGGAAAATTCACCCCTCCACTTT
CASSEQTGENSPLHF